What follows are 4 T cell receptor beta chains derived from one specimen sequenced in a study of PD-1 blockade in classical Hodgkin lymphoma. TCRdb keeps only in-frame clones here, not all; method: immunoSEQ multiplex PCR. In the table there are 90,000 to 100,000 clones, approximately 92% of which are singletons. All patients relapsed after autologous stem cell transplantation, and brentuximab vedotin exposure varied. The source was peripheral blood mononuclear cells (PBMCs), collected before the second cycle of nivolumab. The receptors shown here come from a human donor with classical Hodgkin lymphoma.

The V gene is TRBV4-1, the J gene TRBJ2-7; a possible D gene is TRBD2 (6 bases). Germline CDR1 is MGHRA and CDR2 is YSYEKL. Between the trimmed V and J ends, which lost 4 bases and 0 bases, there was a span of 19 bases. The CDR3 spans 17 residues. Written as DNA, the CDR3 is TGCGCCAGCAGCCCCACCACCGGGAGCAAAAGCTCCTACGAGCAGTACTTC. This codes for CASSPTTGSKSSYEQYF.

This clone showed up just a few times. The genes are TRBV13 and TRBJ1-5; D unresolved. Trimming removed 1 base at V and 11 bases at J, with 9 bases between. The CDR3 covers 12 residues. CDR1 and CDR2 (germline): PRHDT, FYEKMQ (reference sequence). The CDR3 DNA reads TGTGCCAGCAGCTTAGAGGGAGGTGCCCAGCATTTT. Protein: CASSLEGGAQHF.

Of note for this clone: A junction boundary mismatches the germline segment, possibly from a read error. This rearrangement joins TRBV7-7 to TRBJ1-3, with a tentative D call TRBD1 (6 bases). The CDR3 loop spans 17 amino acids. Germline V gene data show CDR1 as SSHAT and CDR2 as FNYEAQ (reference sequence). This chain's CDR3 is CASSLVPPGVGGNTIYF. The CDR3 DNA reads TGTGCTAGCAGCTTAGTCCCACCAGGGGTCGGCGGAAACACCATATATTTT.

The V call is TRBV4-1, the J call TRBJ2-6, with D unclear. Looked up from germline, CDR1 is MGHRA and CDR2 is YSYEKL. The CDR3 contains 17 residues. Trimming shortened V by 3 bases and J by 0 bases, and 12 bases separated the two germline ends. CDR3 amino acids: CASSHSEELSGANVLTF. The DNA of the CDR3 is TGCGCCAGCAGCCACAGCGAGGAACTCTCTGGGGCCAACGTCCTGACTTTC.